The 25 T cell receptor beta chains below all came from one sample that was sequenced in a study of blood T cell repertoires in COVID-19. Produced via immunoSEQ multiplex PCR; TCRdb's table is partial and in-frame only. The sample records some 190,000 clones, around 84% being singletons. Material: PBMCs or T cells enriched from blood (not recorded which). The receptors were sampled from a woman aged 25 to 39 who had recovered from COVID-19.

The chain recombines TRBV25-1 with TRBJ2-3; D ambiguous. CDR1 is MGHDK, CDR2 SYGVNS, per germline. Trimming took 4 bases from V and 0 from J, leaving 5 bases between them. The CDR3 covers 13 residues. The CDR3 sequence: CASSVTSTDTQYF. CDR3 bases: TGTGCCAGCAGTGTAACTAGCACAGATACGCAGTATTTT.

This CDR3 is CASSFRSLAGGADTQYF. The DNA for the CDR3 is TGTGCCAGCAGCTTCCGATCACTAGCGGGAGGGGCAGATACGCAGTATTTT. This chain uses TRBV5-5 with TRBJ2-3; 13 nucleotides line up with TRBD2. J was trimmed by 4 bases and V by 2 bases; bases with no gene match: 7. There are 17 residues in the CDR3. Germline lookup yields CDR1 SGHKS and CDR2 YYEKEE (reference sequence).

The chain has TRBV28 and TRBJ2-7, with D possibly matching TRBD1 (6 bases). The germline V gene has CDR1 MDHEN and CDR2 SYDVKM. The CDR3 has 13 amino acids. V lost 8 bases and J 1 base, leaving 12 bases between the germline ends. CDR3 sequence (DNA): TGTGCCAGCCTCCGGGACACTTCCTACGAGCAGTACTTC. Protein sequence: CASLRDTSYEQYF.

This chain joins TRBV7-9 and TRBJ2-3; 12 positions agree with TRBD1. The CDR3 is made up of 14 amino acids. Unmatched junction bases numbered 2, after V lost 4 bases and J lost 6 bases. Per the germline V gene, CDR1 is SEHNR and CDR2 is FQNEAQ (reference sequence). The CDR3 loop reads CASSWGTGGDTQYF. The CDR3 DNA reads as TGTGCCAGCAGCTGGGGGACAGGGGGCGATACGCAGTATTTT.

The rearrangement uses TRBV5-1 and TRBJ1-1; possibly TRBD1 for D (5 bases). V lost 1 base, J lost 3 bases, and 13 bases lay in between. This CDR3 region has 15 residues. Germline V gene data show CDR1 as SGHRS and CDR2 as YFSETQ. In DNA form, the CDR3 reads TGCGCCAGCAGCTTGTCAACGGGGGTGGACACTGAAGCTTTCTTT. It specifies CASSLSTGVDTEAFF.

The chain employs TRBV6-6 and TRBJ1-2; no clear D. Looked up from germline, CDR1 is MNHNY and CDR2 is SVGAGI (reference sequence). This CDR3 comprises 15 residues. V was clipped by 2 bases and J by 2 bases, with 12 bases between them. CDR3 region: CASSYLGSLNYGYTF. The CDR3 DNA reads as TGTGCCAGCAGTTACCTCGGGTCTTTGAACTATGGCTACACCTTC.

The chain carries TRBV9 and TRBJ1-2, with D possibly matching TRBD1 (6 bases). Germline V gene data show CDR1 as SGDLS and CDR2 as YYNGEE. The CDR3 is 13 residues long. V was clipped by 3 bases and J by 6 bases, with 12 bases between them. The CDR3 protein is CASSADRFHGYTF. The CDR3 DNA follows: TGTGCCAGCAGCGCGGACAGATTCCATGGCTACACCTTC.

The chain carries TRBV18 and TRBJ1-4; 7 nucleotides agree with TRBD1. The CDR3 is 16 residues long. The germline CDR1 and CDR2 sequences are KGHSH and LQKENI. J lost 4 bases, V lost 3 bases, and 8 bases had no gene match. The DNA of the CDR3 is TGTGCCAGCTCACCTCATCGACAGGGTCTTAATGAAAAACTGTTTTTT. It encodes CASSPHRQGLNEKLFF.

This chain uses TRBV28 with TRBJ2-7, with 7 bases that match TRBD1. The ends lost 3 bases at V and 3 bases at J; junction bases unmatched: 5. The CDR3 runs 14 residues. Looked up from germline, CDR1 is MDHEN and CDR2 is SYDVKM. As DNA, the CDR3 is TGTGCCAGCAGTTTCGACAGGGTTGTCTACGAGCAGTACTTC. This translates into CASSFDRVVYEQYF.

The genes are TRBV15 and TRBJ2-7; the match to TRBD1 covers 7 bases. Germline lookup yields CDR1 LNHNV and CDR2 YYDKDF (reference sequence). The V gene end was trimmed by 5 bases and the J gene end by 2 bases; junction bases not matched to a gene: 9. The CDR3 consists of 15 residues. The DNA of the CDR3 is TGTGCCACCAGCGGAAGACAGGGTGGGGCCTACGAGCAGTACTTC. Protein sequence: CATSGRQGGAYEQYF.

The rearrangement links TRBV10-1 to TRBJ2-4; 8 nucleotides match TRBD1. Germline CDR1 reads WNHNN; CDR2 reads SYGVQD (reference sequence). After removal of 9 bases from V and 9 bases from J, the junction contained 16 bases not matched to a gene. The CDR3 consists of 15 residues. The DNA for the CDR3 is TGCGCCAGGGGGTACAGGGGGAGGTGGGGTAGCATTCAGTACTTC. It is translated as CARGYRGRWGSIQYF.

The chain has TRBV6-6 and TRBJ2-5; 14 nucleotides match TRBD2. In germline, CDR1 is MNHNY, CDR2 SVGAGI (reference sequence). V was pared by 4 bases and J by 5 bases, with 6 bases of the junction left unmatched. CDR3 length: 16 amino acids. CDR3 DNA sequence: TGTGCCAGCAGTTCAGGGACTAGCGGGGGCCCCGAGACCCAGTACTTC. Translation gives CASSSGTSGGPETQYF.

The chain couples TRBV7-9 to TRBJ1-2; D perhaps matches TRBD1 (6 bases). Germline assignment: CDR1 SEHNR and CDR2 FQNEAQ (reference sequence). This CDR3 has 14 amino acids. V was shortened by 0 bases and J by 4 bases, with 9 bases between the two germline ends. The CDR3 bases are TGTGCCAGCAGCTTAGCGCAGGGGTTCTATGGCTACACCTTC. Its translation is CASSLAQGFYGYTF. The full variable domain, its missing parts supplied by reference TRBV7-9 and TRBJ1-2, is DTGVSQNPRHKITKRGQNVTFRCDPISEHNRLYWYRQTLGQGPEFLTYFQNEAQLEKSRLLSDRFSAERPKGSFSTLEIQRTEQGDSAMYLCASSLAQGFYGYTFGSGTRLTVV.

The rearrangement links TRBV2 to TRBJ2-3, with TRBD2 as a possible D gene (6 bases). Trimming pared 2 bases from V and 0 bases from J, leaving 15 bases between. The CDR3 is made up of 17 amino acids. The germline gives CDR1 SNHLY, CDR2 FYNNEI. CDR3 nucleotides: TGTGCCAGCAGTGAATTCTGGCTAGCGAGTAGCACAGATACGCAGTATTTT. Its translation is CASSEFWLASSTDTQYF.

CDR3 in amino acids: CASQASQVGYGYTF. CDR3 sequence (DNA): TGTGCCAGCCAGGCCTCTCAAGTGGGCTATGGCTACACCTTC. The chain couples TRBV9 to TRBJ1-2; the D is unclear. This CDR3 region has 14 residues. The germline V gene encodes CDR1 SGDLS and CDR2 YYNGEE. Deletions cut 7 bases from V and 4 bases from J, with 17 bases between.

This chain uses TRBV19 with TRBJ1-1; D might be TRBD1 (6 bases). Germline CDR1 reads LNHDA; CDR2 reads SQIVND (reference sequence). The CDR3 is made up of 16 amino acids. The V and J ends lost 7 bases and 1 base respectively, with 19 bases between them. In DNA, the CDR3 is TGTGCCAGTACCCAGCCCGGACAGATGGGGAACACTGAAGCTTTCTTT. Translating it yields CASTQPGQMGNTEAFF.

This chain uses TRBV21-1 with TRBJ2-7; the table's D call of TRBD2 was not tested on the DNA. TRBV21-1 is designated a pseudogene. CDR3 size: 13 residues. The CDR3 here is CASALPRPYEQYV. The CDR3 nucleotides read TGTGCCAGCGCGCTCCCGCGGCCCTACGAGCAGTACGTC.

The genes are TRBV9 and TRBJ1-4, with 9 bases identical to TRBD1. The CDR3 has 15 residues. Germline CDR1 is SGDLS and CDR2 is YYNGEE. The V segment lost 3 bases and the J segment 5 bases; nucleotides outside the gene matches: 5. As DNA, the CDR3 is TGTGCCAGCAGCGCACCCGGGACAGGGAATGAAAAACTGTTTTTT. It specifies CASSAPGTGNEKLFF.

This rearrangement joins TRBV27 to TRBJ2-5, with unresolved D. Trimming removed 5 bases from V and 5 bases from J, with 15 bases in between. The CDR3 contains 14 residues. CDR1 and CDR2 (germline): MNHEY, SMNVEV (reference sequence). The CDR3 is CASSPTPGWETQYF. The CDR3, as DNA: TGTGCCAGCAGTCCAACCCCCGGTTGGGAGACCCAGTACTTC.

The CDR3 DNA is TGTGCCAGTAGTATTCCAATGGGAACAGGTACCCCCACAGATACGCAGTATTTT. This translates into CASSIPMGTGTPTDTQYF. The rearrangement links TRBV19 to TRBJ2-3; D possibly corresponds to TRBD1 (5 bases). CDR1 is LNHDA, CDR2 SQIVND, per germline (reference sequence). The CDR3 has 18 residues. V lost 3 bases to trimming and J lost 2 bases, with 21 bases between them.

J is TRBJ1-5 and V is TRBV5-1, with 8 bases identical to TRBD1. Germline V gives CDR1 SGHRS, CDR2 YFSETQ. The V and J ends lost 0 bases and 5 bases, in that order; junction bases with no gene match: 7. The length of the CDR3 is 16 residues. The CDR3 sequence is CASSLGDRPDDQPQHF. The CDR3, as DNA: TGCGCCAGCAGCTTGGGGGACAGGCCTGACGATCAGCCCCAGCATTTT.

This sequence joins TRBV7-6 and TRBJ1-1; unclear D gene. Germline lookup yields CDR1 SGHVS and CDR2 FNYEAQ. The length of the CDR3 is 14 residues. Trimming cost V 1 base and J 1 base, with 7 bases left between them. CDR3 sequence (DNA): TGTGCCAGCAGCTTAGGAGGCAGGAACACTGAAGCTTTCTTT. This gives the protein CASSLGGRNTEAFF.

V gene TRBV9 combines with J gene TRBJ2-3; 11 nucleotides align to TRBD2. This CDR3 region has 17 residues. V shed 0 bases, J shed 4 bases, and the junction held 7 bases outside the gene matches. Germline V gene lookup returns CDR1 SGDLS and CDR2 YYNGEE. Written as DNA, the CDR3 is TGTGCCAGCAGCGTAGTCCCTAGCGGGAGGATCGCAGATACGCAGTATTTT. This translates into CASSVVPSGRIADTQYF.

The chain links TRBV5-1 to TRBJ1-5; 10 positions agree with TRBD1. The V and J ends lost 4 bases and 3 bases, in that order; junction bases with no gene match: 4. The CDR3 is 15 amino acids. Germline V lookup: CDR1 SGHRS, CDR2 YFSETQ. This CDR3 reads CASSEGTGVNQPQHF. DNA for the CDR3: TGCGCCAGCAGCGAAGGGACAGGGGTCAATCAGCCCCAGCATTTT. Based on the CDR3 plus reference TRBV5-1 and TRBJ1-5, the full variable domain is KAGVTQTPRYLIKTRGQQVTLSCSPISGHRSVSWYQQTPGQGLQFLFEYFSETQRNKGNFPGRFSGRQFSNSRSEMNVSTLELGDSALYLCASSEGTGVNQPQHFGDGTRLSIL.

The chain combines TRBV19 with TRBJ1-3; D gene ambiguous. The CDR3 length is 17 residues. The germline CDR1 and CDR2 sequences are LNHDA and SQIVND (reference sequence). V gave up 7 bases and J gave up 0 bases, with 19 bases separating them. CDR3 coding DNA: TGTGCCAGTAATAGCGTATCGGGCCGTGTCTCTGGAAACACCATATATTTT. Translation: CASNSVSGRVSGNTIYF.